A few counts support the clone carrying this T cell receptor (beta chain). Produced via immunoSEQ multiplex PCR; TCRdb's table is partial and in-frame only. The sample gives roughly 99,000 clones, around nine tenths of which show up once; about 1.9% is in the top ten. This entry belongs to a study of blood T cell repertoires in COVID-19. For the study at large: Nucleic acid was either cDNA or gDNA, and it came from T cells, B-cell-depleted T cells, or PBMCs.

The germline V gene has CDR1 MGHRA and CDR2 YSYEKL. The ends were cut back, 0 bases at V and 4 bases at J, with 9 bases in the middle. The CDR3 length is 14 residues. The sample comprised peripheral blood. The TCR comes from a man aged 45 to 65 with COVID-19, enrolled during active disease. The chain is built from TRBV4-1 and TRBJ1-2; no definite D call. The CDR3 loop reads CASSQDLEIYGYTF. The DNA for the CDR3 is TGCGCCAGCAGCCAAGATTTGGAGATCTATGGCTACACCTTC.